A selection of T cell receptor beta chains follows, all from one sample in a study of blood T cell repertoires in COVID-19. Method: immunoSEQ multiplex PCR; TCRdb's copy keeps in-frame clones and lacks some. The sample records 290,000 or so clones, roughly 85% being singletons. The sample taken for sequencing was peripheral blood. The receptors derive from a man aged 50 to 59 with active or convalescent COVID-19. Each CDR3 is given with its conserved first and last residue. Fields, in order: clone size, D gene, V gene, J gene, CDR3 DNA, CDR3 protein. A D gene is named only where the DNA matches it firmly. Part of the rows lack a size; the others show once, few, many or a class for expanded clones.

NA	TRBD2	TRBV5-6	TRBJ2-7	TGTGCCAGCAGTCTAGCGGGAGGGCCCTACGAGCAGTACTTC	CASSLAGGPYEQYF
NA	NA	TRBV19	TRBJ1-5	TGTGCCAGTAGTATCATGGGACTGCATAGCAATCAGCCCCAGCATTTT	CASSIMGLHSNQPQHF
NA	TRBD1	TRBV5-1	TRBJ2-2	TGCGCCAGCACGGACAGGGGCACCGGGGAGCTGTTTTTT	CASTDRGTGELFF
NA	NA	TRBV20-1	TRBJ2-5	TGCAGTGCCCGTACTGTTGAGACCCAGTACTTC	CSARTVETQYF
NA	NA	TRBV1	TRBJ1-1	TGCACCAGCAGCCAACTCAGGAAGAACACTGAAGCTTTCTTT	CTSSQLRKNTEAFF
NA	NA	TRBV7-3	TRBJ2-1	TGTGCCAGCAGCCCAGCTGGAGGAACTTCCTCCTACAATGAGCAGTTCTTC	CASSPAGGTSSYNEQFF
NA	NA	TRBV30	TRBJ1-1	TGTGCCTGGAGGTTCGGGTTGAACACTGAAGCTTTCTTT	CAWRFGLNTEAFF
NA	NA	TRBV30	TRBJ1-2	TGTGCCTGGAACCGGAGAAACTATGGCTACACCTTC	CAWNRRNYGYTF
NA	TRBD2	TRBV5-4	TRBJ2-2	TGTGCCAGCAGGGGGAGCGGGAGAAACACCGGGGAGCTGTTTTTT	CASRGSGRNTGELFF
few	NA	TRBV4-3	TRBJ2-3	TGCGCCAGCAGCCAAGGGGTACGAGGCCTCACAGATACGCAGTATTTT	CASSQGVRGLTDTQYF
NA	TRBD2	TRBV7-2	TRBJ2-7	TGTGCCAGCAGCCCCGGGACTAGCGAGTTATTAGTGTTACAGCAGTACTTC	CASSPGTSELLVLQQYF
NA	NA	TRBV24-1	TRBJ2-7	TGTGCCACCAGTGGGGCAGCAACCTACGAGCAGTACTTC	CATSGAATYEQYF
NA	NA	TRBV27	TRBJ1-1	TGTGCCAGCAGCCCCCCGGCGGGGGCCTTAACTAACACTGAAGCTTTCTTT	CASSPPAGALTNTEAFF
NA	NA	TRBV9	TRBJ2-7	TGTGCCAGCAGCGTAGGACTAAACTACGAGCAGTACTTC	CASSVGLNYEQYF
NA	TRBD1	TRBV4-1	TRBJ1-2	TGCGCCAGCAGCCAAGGACCCTCCACAATGGACAGGGGGCAGGGCTATGGCTACACCTTC	CASSQGPSTMDRGQGYGYTF
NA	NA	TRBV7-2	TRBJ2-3	TGTGCCAGCAGCTTAAAAGGGGTAGCGGACCCACCCAGAGATACGCAGTATTTT	CASSLKGVADPPRDTQYF
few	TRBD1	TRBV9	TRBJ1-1	TGTGCCAGCAGCGTCTCAGGGACAGGTGAAGCTTTCTTT	CASSVSGTGEAFF
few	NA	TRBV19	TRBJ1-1	TGTGCCAGTATCAAGGACTGGACTGAAGCTTTCTTT	CASIKDWTEAFF
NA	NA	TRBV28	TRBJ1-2	TGTGCCAGCTCCTGGGAGCTCTATGGCTACACCTTC	CASSWELYGYTF
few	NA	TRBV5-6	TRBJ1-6	TGTGCCAGCAGCTCCCCGGGGAGTTTAGATTCACCCCTCCACTTT	CASSSPGSLDSPLHF
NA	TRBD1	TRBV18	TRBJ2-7	TGTGCCAGCTCCCCAGGACAGGACCGGGACGAGCAGTACTTC	CASSPGQDRDEQYF
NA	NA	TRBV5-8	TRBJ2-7	TGTGCCAGCAGCTTGGCCTACCATCCCCCCTCCTACGAGCAGTACTTC	CASSLAYHPPSYEQYF
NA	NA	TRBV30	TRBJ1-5	TGTGCCTGGAGTGTAGGGGACACCGGGAATCAGCCCCAGCATTTT	CAWSVGDTGNQPQHF
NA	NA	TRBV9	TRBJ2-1	TGTGCCAGCAGCGTAGGGTGGGGGGTCTACAATGAGCAGTTCTTC	CASSVGWGVYNEQFF
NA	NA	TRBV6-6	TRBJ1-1	TGTGCCAGCATAGAGAACACTGAAGCTTTCTTT	CASIENTEAFF
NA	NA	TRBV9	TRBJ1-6	TGTGCCAGCAGCGTAGGGCAGGTCTATTCACCCCTCCACTTT	CASSVGQVYSPLHF
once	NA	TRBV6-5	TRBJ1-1	TGTGCCAGCACCACTGGAGGGATCATGAACACTGAAGCTTTCTTT	CASTTGGIMNTEAFF
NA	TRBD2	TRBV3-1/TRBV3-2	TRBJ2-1	TGTGCCAGCAGCCAAGGACTAGCGGGAGAGGAGAATGAGCAGTTCTTC	CASSQGLAGEENEQFF
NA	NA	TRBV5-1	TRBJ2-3	TGCGCCAGCAATAAATTAGGGGACACAGATACGCAGTATTTT	CASNKLGDTDTQYF
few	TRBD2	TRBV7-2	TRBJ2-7	TGTGCCAGCAGCCCGGGGACTAGCGTTTACGAGCAGTACTTC	CASSPGTSVYEQYF
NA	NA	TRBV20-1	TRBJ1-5	TGCAGTGCTAGTTCCGGACTGGACCAGCCCCAGCATTTT	CSASSGLDQPQHF
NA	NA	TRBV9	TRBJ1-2	TGTGCCAGCTACAAGGCCTATCGACGGACGGCAGAGGGTTATGGCTACACCTTC	CASYKAYRRTAEGYGYTF
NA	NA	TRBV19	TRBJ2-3	TGTGCCAGTAGTATGAGCGGGTCCTTACGGGATACGCAGTATTTT	CASSMSGSLRDTQYF
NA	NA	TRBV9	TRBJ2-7	TGTGCCAGCAGCGCATACCGGGACAACTACGAGCAGTACTTC	CASSAYRDNYEQYF
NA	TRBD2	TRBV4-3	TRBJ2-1	TGCGCCAGCAGCCCGGGCGGGAGTTCAAGTGAGCAGTTCTTC	CASSPGGSSSEQFF
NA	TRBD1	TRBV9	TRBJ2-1	TGTGCCAGCAGCCCGGGACAGGGGGCAGCCTACAATGAGCAGTTCTTC	CASSPGQGAAYNEQFF
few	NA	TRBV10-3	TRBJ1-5	TGTGCCGCCCGAGCGGAGGGGATGGGCAATCAGCCCCAGCATTTT	CAARAEGMGNQPQHF
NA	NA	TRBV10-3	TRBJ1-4	TGTGCCATCAGTAGAGCGGCCTCAACTAATGAAAAACTGTTTTTT	CAISRAASTNEKLFF
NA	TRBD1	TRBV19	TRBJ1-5	TGTGCCAGTAGCAGGGACAGCGGCAATCAGCCCCAGCATTTT	CASSRDSGNQPQHF
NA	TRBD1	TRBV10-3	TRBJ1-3	TGTGCCATCAGTGAGTCTCTTATAAGGGACAGGGAAAAGGATCGCTCTGGAAACACCATATATTTT	CAISESLIRDREKDRSGNTIYF
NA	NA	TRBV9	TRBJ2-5	TGTGCCAGCAGCGTAGATCAGGGAGAGACCCAGTACTTC	CASSVDQGETQYF
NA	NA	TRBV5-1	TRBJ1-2	TGCGCCAGCAGCTCGAGAGCTAACTATGGCTACACCTTC	CASSSRANYGYTF
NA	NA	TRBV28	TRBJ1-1	TGTGCCAGCAGCCCTGCCGGGCGAGGGCTGAACACTGAAGCTTTCTTT	CASSPAGRGLNTEAFF
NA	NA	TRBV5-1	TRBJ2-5	TGCGCCAGCAGCTTCCGCAGGGGAGAAGAGACCCAGTACTTC	CASSFRRGEETQYF
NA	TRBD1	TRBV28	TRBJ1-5	TGTGCCAGCAGTTATCAGGGGGCATTGGAGCCCCAGCATTTT	CASSYQGALEPQHF
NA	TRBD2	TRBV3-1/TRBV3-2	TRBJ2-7	TGTGCCAGCAGCCGAACTAGCGGCCCCTACGAGCAGTACTTC	CASSRTSGPYEQYF
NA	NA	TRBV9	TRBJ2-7	TGTGCCAGCAGCGTAGGGACTAACTCCTACGAGCAGTACTTC	CASSVGTNSYEQYF
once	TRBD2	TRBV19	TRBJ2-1	TGTGCCAGTAGTATTTCGCGACTAGCGGGAGGCAATGAGCAGTTCTTC	CASSISRLAGGNEQFF